This passage covers 21 T cell receptor beta chains from one sample sequenced in a study of T cells in tumors after PD-1 blockade (dated by TCRdb to between 2019 and 2020). Read against the paper, the sample's time point label means: after anti-PD-1 therapy. Libraries were constructed by the immunoSEQ multiplex PCR assay. The source is immuneACCESS, and TCRdb retained only in-frame sequences with V and J called. Part of the clones is not carried over; for the studies checked, unresolved V genes explain less than half of this, and the remainder is unexplained. In all, the sample holds 60,000 to 65,000 clones, and 74% of those were seen once. Jointly, the top ten make up about 4.8% of the sample. The source was PBMCs, collected after anti-PD-1 treatment. The receptors were gathered from a human donor with basal cell carcinoma.

The sample holds one count of this clone. The CDR3 DNA reads TGCGCCAGCCAAAGACAGGGGAACACCGGGGAGCTGTTTTTT. It codes for CASQRQGNTGELFF. This chain connects TRBV10-2 to TRBJ2-2, with 7 bases identical to TRBD1. The CDR3 covers 14 residues. Per the germline V gene, CDR1 is WSHSY and CDR2 is SAAADI. V shed 8 bases, J shed 1 base, and the junction held 4 bases outside the gene matches.

The rearrangement uses TRBV10-3 and TRBJ2-5; 9 nucleotides line up with TRBD1. The CDR3 has 14 amino acids. Unmatched junction bases numbered 3, after V lost 2 bases and J lost 5 bases. Germline CDR1 and CDR2: ENHRY and SYGVKD. CDR3 bases: TGTGCCATCAGTGAGACAGGGGGCGGGGAGACCCAGTACTTC. It codes for CAISETGGGETQYF.

CDR3 loop: CASSFSVGTTQETQYF. In DNA, the CDR3 is TGCGCCAGCAGCTTTTCCGTGGGGACTACCCAAGAGACCCAGTACTTC. This chain connects TRBV5-1 to TRBJ2-5; 7 nucleotides match TRBD2. Germline V gene data show CDR1 as SGHRS and CDR2 as YFSETQ. The CDR3 consists of 16 residues. Unmatched junction bases numbered 8, after V lost 2 bases and J lost 1 base.

The rearrangement uses TRBV5-6 and TRBJ2-7; D may be TRBD2 (5 bases). This CDR3 region has 14 residues. The germline V gene encodes CDR1 SGHDT and CDR2 YYEEEE. Trimming removed 4 bases from V and 4 bases from J, with 15 bases in between. The CDR3 here is CASSPTGIFYEQYF. Here the CDR3 DNA reads TGTGCCAGCAGCCCCACCGGGATTTTTTACGAGCAGTACTTC. Combining the CDR3 with reference TRBV5-6 and TRBJ2-7 gives the whole variable domain DAGVTQSPTHLIKTRGQQVTLRCSPKSGHDTVSWYQQALGQGPQFIFQYYEEEERQRGNFPDRFSGHQFPNYSSELNVNALLLGDSALYLCASSPTGIFYEQYFGPGTRLTVT.

CDR3 DNA: TGTGCCAGTAGTACGTCCGGGTCCATGAACACTGAAGCTTTCTTT. Its protein is CASSTSGSMNTEAFF. The rearrangement links TRBV19 to TRBJ1-1, with D hard to call. CDR3 length: 15 amino acids. V lost 4 bases to trimming and J lost 0 bases, with 12 bases between them. Germline CDR1 and CDR2: LNHDA and SQIVND (reference sequence).

This clone was counted between two and nine times. The rearrangement joins TRBV25-1 to TRBJ2-1; either TRBD1 or TRBD2 may fit D (5 bases each). V was trimmed by 7 bases and J by 6 bases, leaving 13 bases between them. Germline CDR1 and CDR2: MGHDK and SYGVNS. The CDR3 sequence is 13 residues long. CDR3 residues: CASIPGTANEQFF. CDR3 DNA sequence: TGTGCCAGCATTCCAGGGACGGCCAATGAGCAGTTCTTC. Full variable domain (remainder filled in from reference TRBV25-1 and TRBJ2-1): EADIYQTPRYLVIGTGKKITLECSQTMGHDKMYWYQQDPGMELHLIHYSYGVNSTEKGDLSSESTVSRIRTEHFPLTLESARPSHTSQYLCASIPGTANEQFFGPGTRLTVL.

This clone was counted only a few times. The V call is TRBV6-4, the J call TRBJ2-7; D is uncertain. The germline V gene has CDR1 MRHNA and CDR2 SNTAGT. The germline V and J ends were trimmed by 3 bases and 4 bases, with 10 bases remaining between them. This CDR3 spans 13 amino acids. CDR3 residues: CASSEALGYEQYF. In DNA form, the CDR3 reads TGTGCCAGCAGTGAAGCCCTCGGGTACGAGCAGTACTTC.

The chain joins TRBV7-9 to TRBJ2-1; 9 bases are shared with TRBD2. V dropped 3 bases and J dropped 5; count of bases not matched to a gene: 5. The CDR3 runs to 15 residues. Per the germline V gene, CDR1 is SEHNR and CDR2 is FQNEAQ (reference sequence). CDR3 sequence reads: CASSFPASGNNEQFF. The CDR3 DNA reads TGTGCCAGCAGCTTTCCGGCTAGCGGGAACAATGAGCAGTTCTTC.

At least ten counts were recorded for this clone. The chain joins TRBV4-2 to TRBJ2-1, with a possible D match to TRBD2 (6 bases). The germline V and J ends were trimmed by 1 base and 8 bases, with 15 bases remaining between them. The CDR3 runs 15 residues. Germline V gene data show CDR1 as LGHNA and CDR2 as YNFKEQ. CDR3 region: CASSQGGESWDEQFF. The DNA for the CDR3 is TGTGCCAGCAGCCAAGGGGGGGAATCGTGGGATGAGCAGTTCTTC.

This sequence joins TRBV6-1 and TRBJ2-4; 7 bases map to TRBD2. CDR1 is MNHNS and CDR2 is SASEGT in the germline V gene. The CDR3 runs 17 residues. The V segment lost 1 base and the J segment 3 bases; nucleotides outside the gene matches: 9. CDR3 DNA: TGTGCCAGCAGTGAAGGAGCGGGGCTCGGGGGCAAAAACATTCAGTACTTC. This encodes CASSEGAGLGGKNIQYF.

This chain connects TRBV28 to TRBJ1-5, with 9 bases matching TRBD1. The junction had 4 bases not matched to a gene; V was cut back by 6 bases and J by 1 base. Looked up from germline, CDR1 is MDHEN and CDR2 is SYDVKM. CDR3 length: 15 amino acids. The CDR3 region is CASSLGQGSNQPQHF. In DNA, the CDR3 is TGTGCCAGCAGCCTTGGACAGGGGAGCAATCAGCCCCAGCATTTT. Supplemented by reference TRBV28 and TRBJ1-5, the full variable domain reads DVKVTQSSRYLVKRTGEKVFLECVQDMDHENMFWYRQDPGLGLRLIYFSYDVKMKEKGDIPEGYSVSREKKERFSLILESASTNQTSMYLCASSLGQGSNQPQHFGDGTRLSIL.

This chain connects TRBV18 to TRBJ1-3; D is ambiguous. CDR3 size: 13 residues. Trimming stripped 1 base from V and 8 bases from J, with 9 bases between. The germline V gene has CDR1 KGHSH and CDR2 LQKENI. CDR3 DNA sequence: TGTGCCAGCTCACCACGTATCAGCGACACCATATATTTT. It yields the protein CASSPRISDTIYF.

This chain connects TRBV2 to TRBJ2-3; weak D call: TRBD1 (7 bases). Trimming cost V 6 bases and J 0 bases, with 10 bases left between them. In germline, CDR1 is SNHLY, CDR2 FYNNEI. The CDR3 consists of 14 residues. The CDR3 region has the DNA TGTGCCAGCAGGCGGGACAGCAGCACAGATACGCAGTATTTT. Translation: CASRRDSSTDTQYF.

The chain has TRBV15 and TRBJ1-5; D is unclear. This CDR3 spans 13 amino acids. Deletions cut 0 bases from V and 7 bases from J, with 7 bases between. CDR1 is LNHNV and CDR2 is YYDKDF in the germline V gene (reference sequence). The CDR3 is CATSRDPVQPQHF. CDR3 DNA: TGTGCCACCAGCAGAGATCCGGTCCAGCCCCAGCATTTT.

By share of the sample, this clone is medium-sized. The rearrangement uses TRBV5-4 and TRBJ2-7; 9 bases are shared with TRBD2. The CDR3 has 14 residues. Germline CDR1 reads SGHNT; CDR2 reads YYREEE (reference sequence). V was clipped by 7 bases and J by 3 bases; unmatched bases: 8. CDR3 sequence: CASGSAGGNYEQYF. CDR3 bases: TGTGCCAGCGGATCGGCGGGGGGGAACTACGAGCAGTACTTC.

This rearrangement joins TRBV5-1 to TRBJ2-5; tentative D call: TRBD2 (6 bases). The V and J ends lost 0 bases and 3 bases respectively, with 9 bases between them. From germline, CDR1 is SGHRS and CDR2 YFSETQ. The CDR3 loop spans 14 amino acids. The CDR3 region is CASSLEGGEETQYF. The CDR3 nucleotides are TGCGCCAGCAGCTTGGAAGGAGGGGAAGAGACCCAGTACTTC. The full variable domain, its missing parts supplied by reference TRBV5-1 and TRBJ2-5, is KAGVTQTPRYLIKTRGQQVTLSCSPISGHRSVSWYQQTPGQGLQFLFEYFSETQRNKGNFPGRFSGRQFSNSRSEMNVSTLELGDSALYLCASSLEGGEETQYFGPGTRLLVL.

This chain's CDR3 is CASSDGDTQYF. CDR3 nucleotides: TGTGCCAGCAGCGACGGAGATACGCAGTATTTT. The chain is built from TRBV9 and TRBJ2-3; D remains ambiguous. The germline V gene has CDR1 SGDLS and CDR2 YYNGEE. The V end was cut by 3 bases, the J end by 5 bases, with 4 bases between. This CDR3 comprises 11 residues.

This clone showed up just once. V is TRBV28 and J is TRBJ1-5; 9 nucleotides line up with TRBD1. Germline V gene lookup returns CDR1 MDHEN and CDR2 SYDVKM. V shed 5 bases and J 0 bases; nucleotides not matched to a gene: 11. The CDR3 runs 18 residues. The CDR3, as DNA: TGTGCCAGCAGTCTCGGGACAGGGTGGGGGACTAGCAATCAGCCCCAGCATTTT. The encoded protein is CASSLGTGWGTSNQPQHF.

On this clone itself: A read error may account for a junction end that differs from germline. The V call is TRBV5-8, the J call TRBJ1-6; 8 bases fit TRBD1. The CDR3 contains 15 residues. Per the germline V gene, CDR1 is SGHTS and CDR2 is YDEGEE. CDR3 residues: CASSLGDRHNSPLHF. The CDR3 DNA sequence: TGTGCCAGCAGTTTGGGGGACAGGCATAATTCACCCCTCCACTTT.

This chain connects TRBV2 to TRBJ2-2; D is ambiguous. V dropped 5 bases and J dropped 0 bases, with 7 bases sitting between them. The CDR3 contains 14 residues. Germline lookup yields CDR1 SNHLY and CDR2 FYNNEI. CDR3 loop: CASSLYANTGELFF. The CDR3 region has the DNA TGTGCCAGCAGTCTGTACGCGAACACCGGGGAGCTGTTTTTT.

The V gene is TRBV7-2, the J gene TRBJ1-5; no definite D call. The V and J ends lost 2 bases and 6 bases respectively, with 8 bases between them. CDR1 SGHTA and CDR2 FQGNSA come from the germline V gene. CDR3 length: 13 residues. The DNA for the CDR3 is TGTGCCAGCAGCTTAAAAAAGGGTCAGCCCCAGCATTTT. This translates into CASSLKKGQPQHF.